This TCR beta chain derives from a study of cytomegalovirus exposure and HLA in healthy donors. Study context: HLA-typed donors were the source of 86 million or so unique TCRs held in an early data release.

Vbeta (60) and Jbeta (13) primers were used in the PCR. Measured with immunoSEQ multiplex PCR; TCRdb has only the in-frame clones, and not every one. The sample records 65,000 or so clones, around 77% being singletons. This TCR was recovered from a woman between 40 and 55 years old in good health and CMV-seropositive. Sequencing used PBMCs.

Here the CDR3 reads CAGYRGQVNTEAFF. For the CDR3, the DNA is TGTGCCGGGTACAGGGGGCAGGTGAACACTGAAGCTTTCTTT. The chain joins TRBV30 to TRBJ1-1, with 9 bases fitting TRBD1. The J segment lost 0 bases and the V segment lost 8 bases, leaving 7 bases of the junction unmatched. The CDR3 is made up of 14 amino acids. Germline CDR1 reads GTSNPN; CDR2 reads SVGIG (reference sequence).